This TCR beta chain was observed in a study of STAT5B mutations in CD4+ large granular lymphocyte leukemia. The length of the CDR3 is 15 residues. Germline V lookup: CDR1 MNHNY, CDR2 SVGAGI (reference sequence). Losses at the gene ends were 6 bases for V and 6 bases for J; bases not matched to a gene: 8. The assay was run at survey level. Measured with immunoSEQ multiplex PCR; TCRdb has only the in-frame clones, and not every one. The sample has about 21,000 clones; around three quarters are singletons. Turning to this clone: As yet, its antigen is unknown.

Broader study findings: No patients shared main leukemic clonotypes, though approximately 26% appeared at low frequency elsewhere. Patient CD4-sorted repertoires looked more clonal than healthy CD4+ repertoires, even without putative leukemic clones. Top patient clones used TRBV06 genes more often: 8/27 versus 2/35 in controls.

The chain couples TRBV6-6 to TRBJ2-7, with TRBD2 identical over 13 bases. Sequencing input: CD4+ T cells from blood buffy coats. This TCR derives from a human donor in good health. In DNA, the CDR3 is TGTGCCAGCAGCCCCCGACTAGCGGGAGGAGGCGAGCAGTACTTC. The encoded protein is CASSPRLAGGGEQYF.